The clone carrying this T cell receptor beta chain occurred a few times. The data were taken from a study of blood T cell repertoires in COVID-19. Source study methods: By means of reference gene primer amplification, nucleated cell counts were estimated. Assay used: immunoSEQ multiplex PCR; TCRdb lists only in-frame clones, some missing. V and J calls plus clone size are reproduced from that table; the DNA served to infer D and trimming. The sample has 250,000 to 300,000 clones; nearly 90% are singletons. V lost 9 bases to trimming and J lost 7 bases, with 13 bases between them. The CDR3 sequence is 13 residues long. Germline lookup yields CDR1 MDHEN and CDR2 SYDVKM.

Sequenced input: peripheral blood. The V gene is TRBV28, the J gene TRBJ1-6; D call uncertain. The receptor was isolated from a woman aged 25 to 39 with COVID-19, enrolled during active disease. The chain's CDR3 is CASRYSQNSPLHF. DNA of the CDR3: TGTGCCAGTCGATATAGCCAAAATTCACCCCTCCACTTT.